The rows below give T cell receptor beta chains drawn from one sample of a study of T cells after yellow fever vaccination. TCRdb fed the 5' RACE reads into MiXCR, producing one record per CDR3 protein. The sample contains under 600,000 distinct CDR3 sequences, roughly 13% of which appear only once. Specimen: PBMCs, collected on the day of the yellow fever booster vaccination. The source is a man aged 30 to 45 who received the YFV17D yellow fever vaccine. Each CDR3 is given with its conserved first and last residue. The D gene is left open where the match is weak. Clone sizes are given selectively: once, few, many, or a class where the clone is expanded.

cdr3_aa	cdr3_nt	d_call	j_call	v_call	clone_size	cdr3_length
CASSSNSYNEQFF	TGCGCCAGCAGTTCTAACTCCTACAATGAGCAGTTCTTC	NA	TRBJ2-1	TRBV5-1	many	13
CSATLTSRHYEQYF	TGCAGTGCTACTCTGACTAGTCGGCACTACGAGCAGTACTTC	NA	TRBJ2-7	TRBV20-1	few	14
CSAYPSGRLTETQYF	TGCAGTGCCTACCCCTCAGGGCGACTGACCGAGACCCAGTACTTC	NA	TRBJ2-5	TRBV20-1	few	15
CASSSTGIRTDTQYF	TGTGCCAGCAGTTCGACAGGTATCCGCACAGATACGCAGTATTTT	NA	TRBJ2-3	TRBV12-3/TRBV12-4	NA	15
CASSYPEPAREDQETQYF	TGTGCCAGCAGTTACCCCGAACCGGCGCGGGAGGACCAAGAGACCCAGTACTTC	TRBD2	TRBJ2-5	TRBV6-5	NA	18
CATAIRGGQPQHF	TGTGCCACAGCAATCAGGGGCGGACAGCCCCAGCATTTT	NA	TRBJ1-5	TRBV6-6	NA	13
CASSLSQGIGNTGELFF	TGTGCCAGCAGTTTATCTCAGGGAATAGGGAACACCGGGGAGCTGTTTTTT	NA	TRBJ2-2	TRBV27	NA	17
CSARSPDSEAFF	TGCAGTGCTAGAAGTCCGGACAGCGAAGCTTTCTTT	NA	TRBJ1-1	TRBV20-1	NA	12
CASSLSPRNLQETQYF	TGTGCCAGCAGCTTGTCACCTCGGAACCTCCAAGAGACCCAGTACTTC	NA	TRBJ2-5	TRBV5-4	NA	16
CAWSFWSNEQFF	TGTGCCTGGAGTTTTTGGTCGAATGAGCAGTTCTTC	NA	TRBJ2-1	TRBV30	few	12
CASSLGYRRGTYEQYF	TGTGCCAGCAGTTTGGGGTATCGCAGGGGAACCTACGAGCAGTACTTC	NA	TRBJ2-7	TRBV27	NA	16
CASSSTGGSPLHF	TGTGCCAGCAGCTCCACAGGGGGTTCACCCCTCCACTTT	TRBD1	TRBJ1-6	TRBV7-2	NA	13
CASSDRQGGETQYF	TGTGCCAGTAGTGACCGACAGGGTGGGGAGACCCAGTACTTC	TRBD1	TRBJ2-5	TRBV19	NA	14
CASSFTAYNEQFF	TGTGCCAGCAGTTTCACAGCCTACAATGAGCAGTTCTTC	NA	TRBJ2-1	TRBV7-2	many	13
CASSLIQGSGSGTQYF	TGTGCCAGCAGTTTAATCCAGGGTAGCGGGAGTGGGACCCAGTACTTC	TRBD2	TRBJ2-5	TRBV28	few	16
CASSSQGYSNQPQHF	TGTGCCAGCTCAAGCCAGGGTTACAGCAATCAGCCCCAGCATTTT	NA	TRBJ1-5	TRBV18	NA	15
CASKPGESAETQYF	TGTGCCAGCAAACCGGGAGAGTCGGCGGAGACCCAGTACTTC	NA	TRBJ2-5	TRBV12-3/TRBV12-4	few	14
CASSSGIGGYTF	TGTGCCAGCAGCTCGGGAATTGGGGGCTACACCTTC	NA	TRBJ1-2	TRBV12-3/TRBV12-4	few	12
CASSLSNMRASYEQYF	TGTGCCAGCAGCCTAAGTAATATGCGGGCCTCCTACGAGCAGTACTTC	NA	TRBJ2-7	TRBV7-6	NA	16
CASSFQDFGNTIYF	TGTGCCAGCAGCTTTCAGGATTTCGGTAACACCATATATTTT	NA	TRBJ1-3	TRBV5-6	few	14
CASSQGGSPEFF	TGTGCCAGCAGCCAGGGTGGGTCTCCGGAGTTCTTC	NA	TRBJ2-1	TRBV9	few	12
CASNGPTYEQYF	TGCGCCAGCAACGGACCTACCTACGAGCAGTACTTC	NA	TRBJ2-7	TRBV10-2	few	12
CASSRGLVSGQFF	TGTGCCAGCAGTCGCGGACTAGTCTCGGGGCAGTTCTTC	TRBD2	TRBJ2-1	TRBV7-2	once	13
CSASGTNTYEQYF	TGCAGTGCTTCCGGGACGAACACCTACGAGCAGTACTTC	NA	TRBJ2-7	TRBV20-1	NA	13
CASSLGVSGSLNGGELFF	TGCGCCAGCAGCTTGGGGGTTAGCGGGAGTCTCAACGGCGGGGAGCTGTTTTTT	TRBD2	TRBJ2-2	TRBV5-1	once	18
CASSLNRLVGANVLTF	TGTGCCAGCAGCTTAAACAGACTTGTTGGGGCCAACGTCCTGACTTTC	NA	TRBJ2-6	TRBV7-2	NA	16